This T cell receptor (beta chain) was retrieved from a study of blood T cell repertoires in COVID-19. The wider study: Both acute and convalescent COVID-19 samples were obtained from the United States, Italy and Spain. PBMCs, B-cell-depleted T cells, or T cells provided the cDNA or gDNA that made up the material.

In the original processing: Reference gene primer amplification gave estimated nucleated cell counts. TCRdb keeps only in-frame clones here, not all; method: immunoSEQ multiplex PCR. From that table come the V and J calls and clone size; the DNA was used to work out D and trimming. The sample lists more than 200,000 clones; 85% to 90% were seen once. It was during active infection that Seattle patients were enrolled and then longitudinally followed. This receptor was identified in a man aged 30-40 years with COVID-19, enrolled during active disease. The sequenced sample consisted of peripheral blood.

The CDR3 here is CASSLDRGIDTQYF. The CDR3 DNA reads TGTGCCAGCAGCTTAGATCGGGGGATAGATACGCAGTATTTT. This rearrangement joins TRBV11-2 to TRBJ2-3; the D gene is possibly TRBD2 (6 bases). Trimming cost V 0 bases and J 5 bases, with 9 bases left between them. The CDR3 is made up of 14 amino acids. Germline V gene sequence: CDR1 SGHAT, CDR2 FQNNGV.